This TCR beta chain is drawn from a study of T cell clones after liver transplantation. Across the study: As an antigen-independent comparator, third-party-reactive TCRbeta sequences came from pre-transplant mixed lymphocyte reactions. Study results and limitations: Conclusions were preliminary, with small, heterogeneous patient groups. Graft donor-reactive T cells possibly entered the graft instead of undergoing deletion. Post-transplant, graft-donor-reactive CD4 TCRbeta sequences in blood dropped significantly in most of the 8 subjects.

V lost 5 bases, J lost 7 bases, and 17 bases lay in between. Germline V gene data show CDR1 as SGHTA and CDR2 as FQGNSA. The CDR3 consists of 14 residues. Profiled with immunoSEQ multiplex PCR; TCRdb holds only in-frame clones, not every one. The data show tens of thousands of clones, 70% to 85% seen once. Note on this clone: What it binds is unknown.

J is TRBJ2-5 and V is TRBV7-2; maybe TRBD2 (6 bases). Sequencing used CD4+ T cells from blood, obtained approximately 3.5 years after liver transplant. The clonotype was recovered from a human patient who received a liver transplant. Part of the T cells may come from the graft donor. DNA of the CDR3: TGTGCCAGCAGCCCCCCGGACTACACCGGGACCCAGTACTTC. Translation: CASSPPDYTGTQYF.